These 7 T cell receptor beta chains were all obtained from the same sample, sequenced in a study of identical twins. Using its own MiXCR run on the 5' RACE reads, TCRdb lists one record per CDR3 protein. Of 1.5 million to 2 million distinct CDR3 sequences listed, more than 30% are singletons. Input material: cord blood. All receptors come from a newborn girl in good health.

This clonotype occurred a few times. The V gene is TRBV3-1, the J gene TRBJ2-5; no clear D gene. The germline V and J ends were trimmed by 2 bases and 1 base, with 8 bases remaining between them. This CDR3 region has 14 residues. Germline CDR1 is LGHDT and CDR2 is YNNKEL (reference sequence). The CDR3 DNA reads TGTGCCAGCAGCCAAAGGATGATCCAAGAGACCCAGTACTTC. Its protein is CASSQRMIQETQYF.

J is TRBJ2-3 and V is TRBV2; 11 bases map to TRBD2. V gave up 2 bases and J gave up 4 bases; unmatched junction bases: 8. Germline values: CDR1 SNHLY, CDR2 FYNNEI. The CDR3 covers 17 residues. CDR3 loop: CASSESRLAGKADTQYF. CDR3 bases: TGTGCCAGCAGTGAATCCCGACTAGCGGGGAAGGCAGATACGCAGTATTTT.

This CDR3 is CASMEVGANVLTF. Written as DNA, the CDR3 is TGTGCCAGCATGGAGGTAGGGGCCAACGTCCTGACTTTC. The rearrangement links TRBV27 to TRBJ2-6; D is possibly TRBD2 (5 bases). This CDR3 is built from 13 residues. The germline V and J ends were trimmed by 7 bases and 4 bases, with 8 bases remaining between them. Germline CDR1 and CDR2: MNHEY and SMNVEV (reference sequence).

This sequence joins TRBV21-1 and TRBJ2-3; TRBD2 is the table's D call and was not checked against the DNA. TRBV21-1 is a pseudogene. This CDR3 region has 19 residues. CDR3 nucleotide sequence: TGTGCCAGCAGAACACCGGGACTAGCGGGAGACCCTAGCACAGATACGCAGTATTTT. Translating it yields CASRTPGLAGDPSTDTQYF.

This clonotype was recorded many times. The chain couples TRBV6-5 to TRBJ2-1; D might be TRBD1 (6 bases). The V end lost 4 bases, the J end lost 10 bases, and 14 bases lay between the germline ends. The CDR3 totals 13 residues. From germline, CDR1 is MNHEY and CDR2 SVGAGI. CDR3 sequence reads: CASSSPGQPEQFF. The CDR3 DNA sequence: TGTGCCAGCAGTTCCCCCGGACAGCCCGAGCAGTTCTTC.

This chain's CDR3 is CSAKNRASKLFF. The CDR3 DNA sequence: TGCAGTGCTAAAAACAGGGCTTCAAAACTGTTTTTT. The V call is TRBV20-1, the J call TRBJ1-4, with D tentatively TRBD1 (6 bases). The CDR3 has 12 amino acids. Germline V gene lookup returns CDR1 DFQATT and CDR2 SNEGSKA (reference sequence). V lost 4 bases and J lost 10, with 13 bases in between.

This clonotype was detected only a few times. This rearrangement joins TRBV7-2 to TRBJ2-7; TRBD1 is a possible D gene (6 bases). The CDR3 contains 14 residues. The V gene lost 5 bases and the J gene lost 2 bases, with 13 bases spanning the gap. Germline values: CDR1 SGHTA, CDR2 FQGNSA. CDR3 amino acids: CASSTQTGPYEQYF. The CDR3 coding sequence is TGTGCCAGCAGCACCCAAACAGGGCCCTACGAGCAGTACTTC.